The source of this T cell receptor beta chain is a study of T-cell reconstitution after alpha-beta-depleted transplantation in children. Study findings and constraints: Reportedly, alpha-beta T cells present about two months post-transplant originated from several hundred expanded clones of graft origin. It was newly produced T cells that mostly accounted for T-cell counts and diversity one year after transplant.

Researchers prepared the TCRbeta library using unique molecular identifiers, the study reports. TCRdb reprocessed the PCR reads with MiXCR, giving one entry per CDR3 protein. This table holds fewer than 500,000 distinct CDR3 sequences, over 40% found once. CDR3 length: 15 residues. Per the germline V gene, CDR1 is DFQATT and CDR2 is SNEGSKA (reference sequence). V was shortened by 6 bases and J by 1 base, with 19 bases between the two germline ends. This clonotype was observed a single time. As yet, its antigen is unknown. This receptor was taken from a girl aged 2-15 years with aplastic anemia, due to receive a stem cell transplant. The sample here was PBMCs, taken before TCRalphabeta/CD19-depleted stem cell transplant. V gene TRBV20-1 combines with J gene TRBJ2-7; D tentatively fits TRBD1 or TRBD2 (6 bases each). The CDR3 loop is CSAPSGGRSSYEQYF. Written as DNA, the CDR3 is TGCAGTGCCCCCTCCGGGGGCAGGTCGTCCTACGAGCAGTACTTC.